A single sample gave rise to the 5 T cell receptor beta chains below, sequenced in a study of T-cell memory formation after mild COVID-19. Each CDR3 protein gets one entry after TCRdb re-called the 5' RACE reads with MiXCR. The data show around 110,000 distinct CDR3 sequences, approximately 14% seen once. The specimen was PBMCs or a T cell subset sorted from them (not recorded which). The source is a man aged 18 to 29 who had mild COVID-19 (a few samples of this study predate the infection). Cell type and time point are not known.

Written as DNA, the CDR3 is TGTGCCAGTAGTTGGACAGTCGGGGACCTCCTCCACAATGAGCAGTTCTTC. It is translated as CASSWTVGDLLHNEQFF. The V gene is TRBV19, the J gene TRBJ2-1; possible D gene TRBD1, 6 bases. V shed 5 bases and J shed 5 bases, with 22 bases lying between them. CDR1 and CDR2 from the germline V gene are LNHDA and SQIVND (reference sequence). This CDR3 spans 17 amino acids.

The table lists this clonotype with many counts. The CDR3 protein is CASSQVPDTYQPQHF. The CDR3 DNA reads as TGCGCCAGCAGCCAAGTCCCGGACACCTATCAGCCCCAGCATTTT. J is TRBJ1-5 and V is TRBV4-1; D perhaps matches TRBD1 (5 bases). Germline CDR1 reads MGHRA; CDR2 reads YSYEKL. The CDR3 covers 15 residues. V lost 1 base and J lost 5, with 12 bases in between.

This clonotype appeared a few times. The chain couples TRBV6-6 to TRBJ1-5, with 11 bases aligning to TRBD1. Germline assignment: CDR1 MNHNY and CDR2 SVGAGI (reference sequence). V shed 6 bases and J 4 bases; nucleotides not matched to a gene: 5. The length of the CDR3 is 15 residues. This CDR3 reads CASSHGTGGNQPQHF. The CDR3 coding sequence is TGTGCCAGCAGCCACGGGACAGGGGGGAATCAGCCCCAGCATTTT.

The chain employs TRBV7-2 and TRBJ2-3, with TRBD2 as a possible D gene (6 bases). The V and J ends lost 0 bases and 3 bases respectively, with 19 bases between them. CDR1 and CDR2 (germline): SGHTA, FQGNSA. The CDR3 sequence is 18 residues long. CDR3 loop: CASSLAPEGPIKTDTQYF. CDR3 in DNA: TGTGCCAGCAGCTTAGCGCCGGAGGGGCCGATCAAGACAGATACGCAGTATTTT.

The chain recombines TRBV20-1 with TRBJ2-1, with 12 positions matching TRBD2. CDR1 and CDR2 (germline): DFQATT, SNEGSKA (reference sequence). The CDR3 has 19 residues. Germline trimming cut 3 bases from V and 0 bases from J; bases unmatched to any gene: 12. The CDR3: CSARAPGLAGGSSYNEQFF. For the CDR3, the DNA is TGCAGTGCTAGGGCTCCGGGACTAGCGGGTGGGAGCTCCTACAATGAGCAGTTCTTC.